This T cell receptor (beta chain) is from a study of cytomegalovirus exposure and HLA in healthy donors. Study context: Ancestry clustering placed about 86% of some 400 genotyped donors in the Caucasian-associated cluster. Points from the study as a whole: One variant, a missense change in DCLRE1C, was linked in a later analysis to TCR beta V- and J-gene trimming. Researchers reportedly found TCR beta sequences accurately predicted most subjects' HLA-A and HLA-B alleles.

On this clone: Its antigen is unidentified.

The PCR contained 60 Vbeta and 13 Jbeta primers. Assay: immunoSEQ multiplex PCR; the TCRdb copy retains only in-frame clones and omits some. Counted here are 95,000 to 150,000 clones, approximately 80% occurring once; the ten biggest clones make up around 13%. Nominally healthy donors were sampled, though unrecorded immune exposures were likely. The clonotype originates from a woman in her 40s in good health and CMV-seropositive. The sequenced material came from PBMCs.

The CDR3 region has the DNA TGTGCCACCAGCAGATCCCCAACCGACAGGCTGAATTCACCCCTCCACTTT. Residues: CATSRSPTDRLNSPLHF. The chain carries TRBV15 and TRBJ1-6; TRBD1 is a possible D gene (6 bases). Germline CDR1 and CDR2: LNHNV and YYDKDF (reference sequence). The CDR3 runs 17 residues. V lost 2 bases to trimming and J lost 7 bases, with 18 bases between them.